The sequence of this T cell receptor (beta chain) was determined in a study of shared clonotypes between healthy human individuals. Overall study context: Each donor's CD4 naive and CD4 memory cells filled three plates apiece, CD8 naive two, and CD8 memory one. Study outcomes and limitations: The diversity represented, both genetic and in exposure history, was limited by few donors.

The germline V and J ends were trimmed by 3 bases and 0 bases, with 6 bases remaining between them. The germline CDR1 and CDR2 sequences are SGHAT and FQNNGV. This CDR3 comprises 14 residues. Recent acute infections and vaccinations were absent in the healthy HIV-negative adult donors. With regard to this clone: Antigen unknown.

Sorted-subset replicate PCRs used around 200 ng of genomic DNA. This amount corresponded to 33,000 or so T cell genomes. Sequenced by immunoSEQ multiplex PCR; TCRdb stores in-frame clones only, minus some. Of roughly 2 million clones in the sample, under 97% were seen once. What was sequenced was naive CD4+ T cells sorted from blood. The sample's subset: CD45RA+ positively selected. The rearrangement links TRBV11-2 to TRBJ2-1; D is undetermined. The receptor was isolated from a man aged 18 to 30 in good health. Here the CDR3 DNA reads TGTGCCAGCAGCTTCAGGAGCTCCTACAATGAGCAGTTCTTC. This translates into CASSFRSSYNEQFF.